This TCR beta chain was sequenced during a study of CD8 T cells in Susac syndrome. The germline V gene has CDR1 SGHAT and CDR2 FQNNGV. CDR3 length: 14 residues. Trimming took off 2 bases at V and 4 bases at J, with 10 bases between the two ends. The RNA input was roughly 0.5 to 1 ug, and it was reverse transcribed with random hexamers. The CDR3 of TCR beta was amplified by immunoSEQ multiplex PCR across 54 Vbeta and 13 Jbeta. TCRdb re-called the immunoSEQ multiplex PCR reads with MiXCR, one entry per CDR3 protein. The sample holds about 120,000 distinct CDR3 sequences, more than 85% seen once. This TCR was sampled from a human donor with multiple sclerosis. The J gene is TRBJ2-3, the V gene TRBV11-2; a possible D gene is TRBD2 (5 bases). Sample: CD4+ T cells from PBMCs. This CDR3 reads CASSLSPAADTQYF. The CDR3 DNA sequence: TGTGCCAGCAGCTTATCCCCAGCGGCAGATACGCAGTATTTT. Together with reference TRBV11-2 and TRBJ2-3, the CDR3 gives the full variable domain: EAGVAQSPRYKIIEKRQSVAFWCNPISGHATLYWYQQILGQGPKLLIQFQNNGVVDDSQLPKDRFSAERLKGVDSTLKIQPAKLEDSAVYLCASSLSPAADTQYFGPGTRLTVL.